This record looks at one T cell receptor beta chain sequence and its context. The sample originates from a study of blood T cell repertoires in COVID-19. Overall study: Sites across the United States, Italy and Spain contributed samples from acute and convalescent COVID-19.

Sequencing used immunoSEQ multiplex PCR; TCRdb keeps in-frame clones, though not all of them. The sample lists around 130,000 clones, less than 90% occurring once. Seattle patients were enrolled while actively infected and followed longitudinally. The clonotype was recovered from a man aged 25-45 years with COVID-19, enrolled during active disease. Sequencing was performed on peripheral blood.

The CDR3 protein is CASSRPGTGNTEAFF. The CDR3 DNA reads as TGTGCCAGCAGCCGTCCCGGGACAGGGAACACTGAAGCTTTCTTT. The rearrangement uses TRBV28 and TRBJ1-1; TRBD1 matches at 8 bases. Germline assignment: CDR1 MDHEN and CDR2 SYDVKM. The CDR3 length is 15 residues. Trimming removed 6 bases from V and 1 base from J; junction bases left unmatched: 7.